The following is a T cell receptor beta chain sequence with its context. The antigen remains undetermined. TCRalpha along with TCRbeta cDNA was subjected to two nested PCRs lasting roughly 17 and 9 cycles. After re-calling the 5' RACE reads, TCRdb lists one entry per CDR3 protein, DNA absent. In all, the sample yields over 350,000 distinct CDR3 sequences. The data were taken from a study of monozygotic twins with inflammatory bowel disease. Whole-study results and caveats: Especially with disease activity, IBD patients had fewer clonotypes in common with others than healthy twins did. The study supported no single strong signal or clonotype linked to IBD. No distinction between different T cell subtypes was possible.

Per germline, CDR1 KGHSH and CDR2 LQKENI. The CDR3 is made up of 13 amino acids. The sequenced sample was blood. The sequence derives from a human donor with ulcerative colitis or Crohn's disease, or a healthy co-twin of an affected twin (not recorded which). This sequence joins TRBV18 and TRBJ1-1. CDR3: CASSLDSGGEAFF.